The rows below give T cell receptor beta chains drawn from one sample of a study of shared clonotypes between healthy human individuals. Assay used: immunoSEQ multiplex PCR; TCRdb lists only in-frame clones, some missing. In the table there are 950,000 to 1,100,000 clones, more than 65% of which are singletons. Material for sequencing was memory CD4+ T cells sorted from blood. These receptors were taken from a man younger than 35 in good health. The CDR3 runs from the conserved cysteine through the conserved F or W. The D gene is left open where the match is weak. The size of a clone is reported for some rows only, either as once, few or many, or as a class for expanded clones.

size,D,J,V,CDR3,DNA
NA,TRBD1,TRBJ2-4,TRBV6-1,CASSETNRGRAKNIQYF,TGTGCCAGCAGTGAAACAAACAGGGGGCGGGCCAAAAACATTCAGTACTTC
once,TRBD2,TRBJ2-1,TRBV18,CASSPAGLAGGLNEQFF,TGTGCCAGCTCACCCGCGGGACTAGCGGGAGGGCTCAATGAGCAGTTCTTC
NA,NA,TRBJ2-5,TRBV18,CASSPREETQYF,TGTGCCAGCTCACCTAGGGAAGAGACCCAGTACTTC
NA,NA,TRBJ2-6,TRBV19,CASSMWAHGANVLTF,TGTGCCAGTAGTATGTGGGCGCATGGGGCCAACGTCCTGACTTTC
few,NA,TRBJ2-5,TRBV5-6,CASSFRQGYQETQYF,TGTGCCAGCAGCTTTCGTCAGGGGTACCAAGAGACCCAGTACTTC
NA,TRBD1,TRBJ1-2,TRBV28,CASRGQGVNYGYTF,TGTGCCAGCAGAGGACAGGGCGTCAACTATGGCTACACCTTC
NA,TRBD2,TRBJ2-7,TRBV6-4,CASRLAGEINEQYF,TGTGCCAGTCGACTAGCGGGGGAAATAAACGAGCAGTACTTC
NA,TRBD1,TRBJ1-1,TRBV6-6,CASSYSTGVGTEAFF,TGTGCCAGCAGTTACTCGACAGGGGTTGGCACTGAAGCTTTCTTT
NA,NA,TRBJ2-1,TRBV11-2,CASSLVPDNYNEQFF,TGTGCCAGCAGCTTAGTACCGGACAACTACAATGAGCAGTTCTTC
NA,NA,TRBJ2-3,TRBV18,CASSPLIAASTDTQYF,TGTGCCAGCTCACCTTTAATAGCTGCAAGCACAGATACGCAGTATTTT
NA,NA,TRBJ2-7,TRBV7-4,CASSPSVVLGCYEQYF,TGTGCCAGCAGCCCTAGCGTAGTACTGGGGTGCTACGAGCAGTACTTC
NA,NA,TRBJ1-4,TRBV29-1,CSVQGGTLNEKLFF,TGCAGCGTCCAAGGGGGGACTCTTAATGAAAAACTGTTTTTT
NA,TRBD2,TRBJ2-3,TRBV4-3,CASSQAGLGTDTQYF,TGCGCCAGCAGTCAAGCGGGGCTGGGCACAGATACGCAGTATTTT
NA,TRBD2,TRBJ2-3,TRBV5-1,CASSLDGGAADTQYF,TGCGCCAGCAGCTTGGACGGGGGGGCCGCAGATACGCAGTATTTT
NA,NA,TRBJ1-1,TRBV5-1,CASSLTTGSTEAFF,TGCGCCAGCAGCCTTACTACAGGGAGCACTGAAGCTTTCTTT
many,NA,TRBJ1-1,TRBV6-5,CASSYSRGDAFF,TGTGCCAGCAGTTACTCACGTGGGGACGCTTTCTTT
once,TRBD1,TRBJ2-4,TRBV5-6,CASSLRTGVKNIQYF,TGTGCCAGCAGTTTGCGGACAGGGGTCAAAAACATTCAGTACTTC
NA,TRBD1,TRBJ2-7,TRBV7-2,CASSRGQGTYEQYF,TGTGCCAGCAGCCGAGGACAGGGAACCTACGAGCAGTACTTC
NA,TRBD2,TRBJ2-2,TRBV6-4,CASSAQRGANTGELFF,TGTGCCAGCAGTGCTCAGCGGGGGGCGAACACCGGGGAGCTGTTTTTT
NA,NA,TRBJ1-1,TRBV6-1,CASSEPGEMNTEAFF,TGTGCCAGCAGTGAACCTGGGGAGATGAACACTGAAGCTTTCTTT
NA,TRBD2,TRBJ2-1,TRBV11-3,CASSPSGWREAYNEQFF,TGTGCCAGCAGCCCTTCAGGGTGGCGGGAGGCCTACAATGAGCAGTTCTTC
NA,NA,TRBJ1-6,TRBV5-4,CASSLLSISPLHF,TGTGCCAGCAGCTTGCTGAGTATCTCACCCCTCCACTTT
once,NA,TRBJ2-1,TRBV2,CATHLGREQFF,TGTGCCACCCACCTGGGCCGGGAGCAGTTCTTC
NA,NA,TRBJ2-5,TRBV2,CASCKQGQETQYF,TGTGCCAGCTGCAAACAGGGCCAAGAGACCCAGTACTTC
few,TRBD1,TRBJ1-5,TRBV10-2,CASGGQGGIQPQHF,TGCGCCAGCGGGGGACAGGGAGGGATTCAGCCCCAGCATTTT
few,TRBD1,TRBJ2-2,TRBV30,CAWSRGQLLGELFF,TGTGCCTGGAGTCGGGGACAGCTGCTCGGGGAGCTGTTTTTT
NA,NA,TRBJ1-2,TRBV5-1,CASSEGQNYGYTF,TGTGCCAGCAGCGAAGGACAGAACTATGGCTACACCTTC
NA,NA,TRBJ2-7,TRBV6-5,CASSLSGAGSYEQYF,TGTGCCAGCAGTTTAAGCGGCGCAGGCTCCTACGAGCAGTACTTC
NA,TRBD2,TRBJ2-1,TRBV27,CASSTPAGATPQQFF,TGTGCCAGCAGTACCCCAGCGGGAGCCACTCCCCAGCAGTTCTTC
NA,NA,TRBJ1-2,TRBV21-1,CASSNWTGRDGYTF,TGTGCCAGCAGCAATTGGACAGGGAGGGATGGCTACACCTTC
NA,TRBD2,TRBJ2-2,TRBV9,CASSVEAGGAGELFF,TGTGCCAGCAGCGTAGAAGCGGGAGGTGCCGGGGAGCTGTTTTTT
many,NA,TRBJ2-1,TRBV30,CAWKRRGRYNEQFF,TGTGCCTGGAAACGGCGGGGGCGCTACAATGAGCAGTTCTTC
many,TRBD2,TRBJ2-5,TRBV5-4,CASSSRTSGGAGGTQYF,TGTGCCAGCAGTTCCAGGACTAGCGGGGGGGCCGGTGGGACCCAGTACTTC
NA,NA,TRBJ2-3,TRBV7-2,CASSFLGTDTQYF,TGTGCCAGCAGCTTTCTGGGGACAGATACGCAGTATTTT
NA,TRBD2,TRBJ2-3,TRBV29-1,CSVSGSGSGDTQYF,TGCAGCGTTTCGGGTAGCGGGAGTGGAGATACGCAGTATTTT
NA,NA,TRBJ1-2,TRBV16,CASSPAGFQGYTF,TGTGCCAGCAGCCCTGCCGGGTTTCAGGGCTACACCTTC
NA,NA,TRBJ1-5,TRBV28,CASSSFGGDQPQHF,TGTGCCAGCAGTTCCTTTGGAGGGGACCAGCCCCAGCATTTT
NA,NA,TRBJ2-2,TRBV5-5,CASSLVGQSNTGELFF,TGTGCCAGCAGCTTGGTGGGCCAGTCGAACACCGGGGAGCTGTTTTTT
few,TRBD1,TRBJ1-6,TRBV2,CASRETGLAYNSPLHF,TGTGCCAGCAGAGAGACAGGGCTCGCCTATAATTCACCCCTCCACTTT
NA,NA,TRBJ2-5,TRBV5-6,CASSFQGFSETQYF,TGTGCCAGCAGCTTCCAGGGTTTCTCGGAGACCCAGTACTTC
few,TRBD2,TRBJ2-1,TRBV19,CASSIASGGAISSYNEQFF,TGTGCCAGTAGTATCGCTAGCGGGGGGGCCATTAGCTCCTACAATGAGCAGTTCTTC
NA,NA,TRBJ2-7,TRBV28,CASSLGSGSYEQYF,TGTGCCAGCAGTTTGGGGTCGGGGAGTTACGAGCAGTACTTC
NA,NA,TRBJ2-1,TRBV6-1,CASGLRAGEQFF,TGTGCCAGCGGCCTCCGGGCAGGCGAGCAGTTCTTC